The rows below give T cell receptor beta chains drawn from one sample of a study of T cells in Graves' hyperthyroidism and ophthalmopathy. TCRdb processed the multiplex PCR reads anew with MiXCR; each CDR3 protein has one entry. The sample consists of approximately 220,000 distinct CDR3 sequences, about 16% of them appearing once. Material for sequencing was blood. The source is a middle-aged man with Graves' hyperthyroidism. Both conserved end residues are part of each CDR3. The order of the fields is V gene, D gene, CDR3 length, clone size, J gene, CDR3 protein, CDR3 DNA. A D gene is named only where the DNA matches it firmly. A row's size may be missing; if present it is once, few, many or a size class.

>TRBV7-2|TRBD1|16|many|TRBJ2-2
CASSQRTGFNTGELFF
TGTGCCAGCAGCCAAAGGACAGGGTTCAACACCGGGGAGCTGTTTTTT
>TRBV19|TRBD1|16|.|TRBJ2-1
CASSIDRGRSYNEQFF
TGTGCCAGTAGTATTGACAGGGGCCGCTCCTACAATGAGCAGTTCTTC
>TRBV10-3|TRBD1|16|many|TRBJ2-1
CAISESGGGPYNEQFF
TGTGCCATCAGTGAGTCAGGGGGCGGCCCCTACAATGAGCAGTTCTTC
>TRBV20-1|.|12|.|TRBJ1-1
CSPFRSNTEAFF
TGCAGTCCCTTCCGGTCGAACACTGAAGCTTTCTTT
>TRBV28|.|15|few|TRBJ1-2
CASSRPDRSNYGYTF
TGTGCCAGCAGTCGACCCGACAGGAGTAACTATGGCTACACCTTC
>TRBV18|TRBD1|16|few|TRBJ1-6
CASSPRTGRSYSPLHF
TGTGCCAGCTCACCGAGGACAGGGAGGTCCTATTCACCCCTCCACTTT
>TRBV28|.|11|.|TRBJ2-7
CASSFDYEQYF
TGTGCCAGCAGTTTCGACTACGAGCAGTACTTC
>TRBV24-1|.|16|.|TRBJ2-1
CATSDLGESSYNEQFF
TGTGCCACCAGTGATTTAGGGGAAAGCTCCTACAATGAGCAGTTCTTC
>TRBV2|.|14|many|TRBJ1-4
CASSELSTNEKLFF
TGTGCCAGCAGTGAACTCTCAACTAATGAAAAACTGTTTTTT
>TRBV19|TRBD1|16|few|TRBJ2-3
CASRGAGTASTDTQYF
TGTGCCAGTAGAGGGGCTGGGACAGCTAGCACAGATACGCAGTATTTT
>TRBV24-1|.|13|few|TRBJ1-2
CATSERGSGGYTF
TGTGCCACCAGTGAAAGGGGCAGCGGGGGCTACACCTTC
>TRBV3-1|TRBD1|15|many|TRBJ1-2
CASSLGTGDNYGYTF
TGTGCCAGCAGCCTCGGGACAGGAGATAACTATGGCTACACCTTC
>TRBV5-6|.|16|few|TRBJ2-2
CASSPGWRANTGELFF
TGTGCCAGCAGCCCCGGCTGGAGAGCGAACACCGGGGAGCTGTTTTTT
>TRBV20-1|.|15|many|TRBJ2-5
CSARWGVSGGETQYF
TGCAGTGCTAGGTGGGGTGTCTCCGGAGGGGAGACCCAGTACTTC
>TRBV28|.|12|many|TRBJ2-5
CASSSNQETQYF
TGTGCCAGCAGTTCAAACCAAGAGACCCAGTACTTC
>TRBV10-2|.|17|.|TRBJ1-5
CASSEREGVRFLRPQHF
TGCGCCAGCAGTGAGAGGGAGGGGGTACGATTTTTGCGGCCCCAGCATTTT
>TRBV6-2/TRBV6-3|.|16|once|TRBJ2-7
CAGSYSPDQGSYEQYF
TGTGCCGGCAGTTACAGCCCTGATCAGGGATCCTACGAGCAGTACTTC
>TRBV5-1|TRBD2|19|.|TRBJ2-3
CASFSPGLAGPWGTDTQYF
TGCGCCAGTTTTTCTCCGGGACTAGCGGGGCCCTGGGGCACAGATACGCAGTATTTT
>TRBV6-2/TRBV6-3|TRBD1|20|many|TRBJ2-4
CASSYPRDRSGELAKNIQYF
TGTGCCAGCAGTTACCCGCGGGACAGGTCCGGGGAGCTAGCCAAAAACATTCAGTACTTC
>TRBV25-1|.|13|.|TRBJ1-2
CASSVRGREGYTF
TGTGCCAGCAGTGTTCGGGGGCGAGAGGGCTACACCTTC
>TRBV5-6|TRBD1|15|.|TRBJ2-5
CASQRTGLYQETQYF
TGTGCCAGCCAACGGACAGGATTGTACCAAGAGACCCAGTACTTC
>TRBV30|.|13|many|TRBJ1-1
CAWSPTRDTEAFF
TGTGCCTGGAGTCCTACACGGGACACTGAAGCTTTCTTT
>TRBV30|.|14|few|TRBJ1-3
CAWRGRDFGNTIYF
TGTGCCTGGAGGGGAAGGGACTTTGGAAACACCATATATTTT
>TRBV28|TRBD1|16|many|TRBJ1-2
CASSHGGDRAQYGYTF
TGTGCCAGCAGTCACGGGGGGGACAGGGCCCAATATGGCTACACCTTC
>TRBV7-2|TRBD2|16|many|TRBJ2-5
CASSSSGGTPGTAQYF
TGTGCCAGCAGCAGTAGCGGGGGGACGCCGGGGACGGCCCAGTACTTC
>TRBV28|TRBD1|14|many|TRBJ2-1
CASKRGLSYNEQFF
TGTGCCAGCAAGAGGGGGCTTTCCTACAATGAGCAGTTCTTC
>TRBV2|.|14|many|TRBJ2-3
CASTRGTDGDTQYF
TGTGCCAGCACCCGAGGCACGGATGGAGATACGCAGTATTTT
>TRBV12-3/TRBV12-4|TRBD1|19|.|TRBJ2-7
CASRDRTGAPKRISYEQYF
TGTGCCAGCAGAGATCGGACAGGGGCGCCTAAGCGGATCTCCTACGAGCAGTACTTC
>TRBV5-1|.|13|.|TRBJ1-5
CASSTYNNQPQHF
TGCGCCAGCAGCACCTATAACAATCAGCCCCAGCATTTT
>TRBV7-3|TRBD1|14|few|TRBJ1-1
CASSVSAGGTEAFF
TGTGCCAGCAGCGTCAGTGCAGGGGGCACTGAAGCTTTCTTT
>TRBV7-9|.|12|many|TRBJ2-7
CASSLRLYEQYF
TGTGCCAGCAGCTTAAGGCTCTACGAGCAGTACTTC
>TRBV5-1|.|11|few|TRBJ2-5
CASSLEKTQYF
TGCGCCAGCAGCTTGGAAAAGACCCAGTACTTC
>TRBV7-9|TRBD1|14|many|TRBJ2-7
CASTPGGDSYEQYF
TGTGCCAGCACCCCAGGGGGTGACTCCTACGAGCAGTACTTC
>TRBV5-1|TRBD1|14|many|TRBJ2-3
CASSEGQGSDTQYF
TGCGCCAGCAGCGAGGGACAGGGGAGCGATACGCAGTATTTT
>TRBV9|TRBD1|15|many|TRBJ2-5
CASSSGTGGGETQYF
TGTGCCAGCAGCTCCGGGACAGGGGGCGGAGAGACCCAGTACTTC
>TRBV9|TRBD2|12|.|TRBJ2-5
CASGGGRETQYF
TGTGCCAGCGGGGGGGGGAGAGAGACCCAGTACTTC
>TRBV18|.|13|many|TRBJ2-1
CASSPPSTNEQFF
TGTGCCAGCTCACCACCGAGTACCAATGAGCAGTTCTTC
>TRBV20-1|TRBD2|16|once|TRBJ2-3
CSARVRLAGDTDTQYF
TGCAGTGCTAGAGTCCGACTAGCGGGAGATACAGATACGCAGTATTTT
>TRBV28|.|14|many|TRBJ1-4
CASSPIQGFEKLFF
TGTGCCAGCAGTCCAATACAAGGATTTGAAAAACTGTTTTTT
>TRBV30|.|14|few|TRBJ1-6
CAWNSGAYNSPLHF
TGTGCCTGGAATTCGGGCGCCTATAATTCACCCCTCCACTTT
>TRBV2|TRBD2|14|many|TRBJ2-7
CASGRTSGSYEQYF
TGTGCCAGCGGCAGGACTAGCGGCTCCTACGAGCAGTACTTC
>TRBV12-3/TRBV12-4|TRBD1|15|many|TRBJ2-1
CASSPGQGPYNEQFF
TGTGCCAGCAGTCCCGGACAGGGACCCTACAATGAGCAGTTCTTC
>TRBV28|.|13|.|TRBJ2-2
CASSSGGSGELLF
TGTGCCAGCAGTTCGGGGGGCTCCGGGGAGCTGCTTTTT
>TRBV28|.|15|many|TRBJ2-2
CASSPRTPNTGELFF
TGTGCCAGCAGTCCCCGGACACCGAACACCGGGGAGCTGTTTTTT
>TRBV5-1|.|16|many|TRBJ2-2
CASTIRAGTNTGELFF
TGCGCCAGCACCATTAGAGCGGGTACGAACACCGGGGAGCTGTTTTTT
>TRBV6-1|.|14|many|TRBJ2-7
CASSQPQETREQYF
TGTGCCAGCAGCCAACCACAGGAGACCAGGGAGCAGTACTTC